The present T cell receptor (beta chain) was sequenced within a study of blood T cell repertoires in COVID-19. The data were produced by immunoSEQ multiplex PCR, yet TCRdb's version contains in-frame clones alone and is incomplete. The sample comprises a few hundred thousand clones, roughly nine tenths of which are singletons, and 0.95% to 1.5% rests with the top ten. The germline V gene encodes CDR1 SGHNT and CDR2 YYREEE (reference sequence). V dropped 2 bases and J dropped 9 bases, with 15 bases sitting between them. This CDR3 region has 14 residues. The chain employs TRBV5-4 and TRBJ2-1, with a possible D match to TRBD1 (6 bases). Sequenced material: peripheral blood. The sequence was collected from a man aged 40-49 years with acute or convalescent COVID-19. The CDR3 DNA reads TGTGCCAGCAGCTTAGACTCGGGCAGGGGTGAGCAGTTCTTC. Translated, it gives CASSLDSGRGEQFF.